The rows below give T cell receptor beta chains drawn from one sample of a study of T cell responses to AZD1222 COVID-19 vaccine. Repertoires were generated with immunoSEQ multiplex PCR, while TCRdb's copy carries only in-frame clones and drops some. The sample lists some 120,000 clones, roughly 91% occurring once. This sample comprised peripheral blood, obtained on day 0 of MenACWY control vaccination. Receptors were obtained from an adult in good health. Each CDR3 is given with its conserved first and last residue. Fields, in order: J gene, V gene, CDR3 protein.

j_call: TRBJ2-7
v_call: TRBV6-5
cdr3_aa: CASVASGSYEQYF

j_call: TRBJ2-5
v_call: TRBV29-1
cdr3_aa: CSVERGTGETQYF

j_call: TRBJ2-1
v_call: TRBV3-1/TRBV3-2
cdr3_aa: CASGERGNEQFF

j_call: TRBJ2-3
v_call: TRBV7-9
cdr3_aa: CASSPIPGGGRRTDTQYF

j_call: TRBJ2-1
v_call: TRBV3-1/TRBV3-2
cdr3_aa: CASSPRGAGGYSSYNEQFF

j_call: TRBJ1-4
v_call: TRBV27
cdr3_aa: CASSRHLSYEKLFF

j_call: TRBJ2-2
v_call: TRBV5-4
cdr3_aa: CASRPGTANTGELFF

j_call: TRBJ2-7
v_call: TRBV5-4
cdr3_aa: CASSSKGPPGEQYF

j_call: TRBJ2-1
v_call: TRBV5-1
cdr3_aa: CASSLAHGTQSSYNEQFF

j_call: TRBJ2-5
v_call: TRBV13
cdr3_aa: CASSLGLAGAWETQYF

j_call: TRBJ1-5
v_call: TRBV6-2/TRBV6-3
cdr3_aa: CASSHQTGGAGQPQHF

j_call: TRBJ2-2
v_call: TRBV7-3
cdr3_aa: CASSLISGSMYTGELFF

j_call: TRBJ2-1
v_call: TRBV7-9
cdr3_aa: CASSLARGLGNEQFF

j_call: TRBJ2-7
v_call: TRBV13
cdr3_aa: CASSLVRSYEQYF

j_call: TRBJ1-1
v_call: TRBV13
cdr3_aa: CASSSGRRAFF

j_call: TRBJ1-1
v_call: TRBV2
cdr3_aa: CASIVGFTEAFF

j_call: TRBJ1-2
v_call: TRBV29-1
cdr3_aa: CSVGQGRGDYGYTF

j_call: TRBJ1-1
v_call: TRBV6-5
cdr3_aa: CASSKTGGITTEAFF

j_call: TRBJ2-7
v_call: TRBV6-5
cdr3_aa: CASRGLAGALHEQYF

j_call: TRBJ1-5
v_call: TRBV25-1
cdr3_aa: CASSEYSAGGEPQHF

j_call: TRBJ1-2
v_call: TRBV12-5
cdr3_aa: CASGLGQGVDGYTF

j_call: TRBJ1-5
v_call: TRBV30
cdr3_aa: CAWSDRGWYSNQPQHF

j_call: TRBJ2-7
v_call: TRBV4-2
cdr3_aa: CASSQDDNSGIYEQYF

j_call: TRBJ2-6
v_call: TRBV5-4
cdr3_aa: CASSLGGTGANVLTF

j_call: TRBJ1-3
v_call: TRBV6-1
cdr3_aa: CASSEVLLEGNTIYF

j_call: TRBJ2-7
v_call: TRBV27
cdr3_aa: CASSLTGTGGYEQYF

j_call: TRBJ2-3
v_call: TRBV3-1/TRBV3-2
cdr3_aa: CASSQDSSGRVSYF

j_call: TRBJ1-1
v_call: TRBV4-2
cdr3_aa: CASSQEGNAFF

j_call: TRBJ1-2
v_call: TRBV6-6
cdr3_aa: CASSPTGGAYGYTF

j_call: TRBJ2-1
v_call: TRBV7-9
cdr3_aa: CASSPRGVGRIEQFF

j_call: TRBJ1-2
v_call: TRBV5-1
cdr3_aa: CASSAGTVEGYTF

j_call: TRBJ2-5
v_call: TRBV3-1/TRBV3-2
cdr3_aa: CASSLPPGLAGETQYF

j_call: TRBJ2-5
v_call: TRBV5-4
cdr3_aa: CATRSPQLQETQYF

j_call: TRBJ2-7
v_call: TRBV29-1
cdr3_aa: CSARLGQAYEQYF

j_call: TRBJ2-1
v_call: TRBV7-9
cdr3_aa: CASSSGLAGYEQFF

j_call: TRBJ1-1
v_call: TRBV2
cdr3_aa: CASSSQGPNTEAFF

j_call: TRBJ1-5
v_call: TRBV5-4
cdr3_aa: CASSREGSSQPQHF

j_call: TRBJ2-1
v_call: TRBV7-3
cdr3_aa: CASSAPSTNEQFF

j_call: TRBJ1-1
v_call: TRBV5-4
cdr3_aa: CASSLTGDSTEAFF

j_call: TRBJ1-4
v_call: TRBV5-1
cdr3_aa: CASSIGQIEEKLFF

j_call: TRBJ2-1
v_call: TRBV6-5
cdr3_aa: CASRPSYNEQFF